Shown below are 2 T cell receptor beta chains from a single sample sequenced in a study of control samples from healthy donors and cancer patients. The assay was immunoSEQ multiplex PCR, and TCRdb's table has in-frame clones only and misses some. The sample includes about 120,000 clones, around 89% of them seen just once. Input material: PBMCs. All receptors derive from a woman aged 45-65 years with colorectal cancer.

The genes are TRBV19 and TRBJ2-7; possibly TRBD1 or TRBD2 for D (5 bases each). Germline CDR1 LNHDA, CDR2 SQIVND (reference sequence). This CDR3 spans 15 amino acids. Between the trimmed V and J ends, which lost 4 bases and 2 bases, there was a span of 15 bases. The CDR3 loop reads CASSKGRMNTYEQYF. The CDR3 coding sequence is TGTGCCAGTAGTAAGGGACGGATGAATACCTACGAGCAGTACTTC.

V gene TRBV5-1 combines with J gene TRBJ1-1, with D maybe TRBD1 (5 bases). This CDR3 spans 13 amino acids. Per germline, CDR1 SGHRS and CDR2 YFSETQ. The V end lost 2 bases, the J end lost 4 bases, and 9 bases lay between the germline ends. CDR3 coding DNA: TGCGCCAGCAGCTTCGGAAGGGGCACTGAAGCTTTCTTT. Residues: CASSFGRGTEAFF. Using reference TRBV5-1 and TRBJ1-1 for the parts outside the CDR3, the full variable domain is KAGVTQTPRYLIKTRGQQVTLSCSPISGHRSVSWYQQTPGQGLQFLFEYFSETQRNKGNFPGRFSGRQFSNSRSEMNVSTLELGDSALYLCASSFGRGTEAFFGQGTRLTVV.